This is a list of T cell receptor beta chains from one sample in a study of shared clonotypes between healthy human individuals. The method was immunoSEQ multiplex PCR; TCRdb's version includes in-frame clones alone and lacks a portion of them. The data contain hundreds of thousands of clones, 90% to 97% of them singletons. Sequencing input: naive CD4+ T cells sorted from blood. These receptors were obtained from a woman aged 25-40 years in good health. The CDR3 runs from the conserved cysteine through the conserved F or W. Each record gives: clone size, V gene, CDR3 protein. Clone size is stated in some rows and not others, as once, few, many or a class when expanded.

once	TRBV10-3	CAITQDLNTEAFF
NA	TRBV11-2	CASRFSESNEKLFF
NA	TRBV6-4	CASSRAWDPGQPQHF
NA	TRBV4-1	CASSQLGESPLHF
NA	TRBV7-6	CASSLRVTGELFF
NA	TRBV4-2	CASSQELVGIGHEQYF
NA	TRBV12-5	CASGLVLGQGINEQFF
NA	TRBV5-1	CASSLRTGGFGNTIYF
NA	TRBV28	CATIPGQGAFLETQYF
NA	TRBV5-1	CASSLGGASGAYEQYF
NA	TRBV5-1	CASSSGDSNQPQHF
NA	TRBV11-1	CASSQTGTDTQYF
NA	TRBV10-3	CATGMLVADYNEQFF
NA	TRBV5-1	CASSSLDNEQFF
NA	TRBV2	CASSGSGKLAGGLSSYNEQFF
NA	TRBV7-8	CASSLGEMGLQYF
NA	TRBV19	CASSKWELGTDTQYF